Presented here are 3 T cell receptor beta chains from one specimen sequenced in a study of beta chain features in type 1 diabetes. Sequenced material consisted of expressed TCRB transcripts (all of the isolated RNA was reverse transcribed). Produced via immunoSEQ multiplex PCR; TCRdb's table is partial and in-frame only. The sample includes 620,000 or so clones, roughly 15% seen only once; the top ten take approximately 0.093%. The sample comprised naive CD4+ T cells from blood. These receptor sequences come from a man aged 18 to 29 in good health.

This chain joins TRBV7-8 and TRBJ2-7; D is unclear. The germline CDR1 and CDR2 sequences are SGHVS and FQNEAQ. The germline V and J ends were trimmed by 5 bases and 4 bases, with 18 bases remaining between them. The CDR3 totals 15 residues. CDR3 in DNA: TGTGCCAGCAGCGCCTCACGCCGCCTGGGGTACGAGCAGTACTTC. Protein: CASSASRRLGYEQYF.

The chain combines TRBV9 with TRBJ2-4; D gene uncertain. This CDR3 spans 14 amino acids. V was shortened by 0 bases and J by 1 base, with 5 bases between the two germline ends. The germline gives CDR1 SGDLS, CDR2 YYNGEE. This CDR3 is CASSVGRAKNIQYF. The CDR3 DNA sequence: TGTGCCAGCAGCGTAGGCAGGGCCAAAAACATTCAGTACTTC.

A few counts support this clone. The chain couples TRBV10-3 to TRBJ2-2; 10 bases line up with TRBD1. Germline lookup yields CDR1 ENHRY and CDR2 SYGVKD. This CDR3 contains 16 residues. Trimming removed 4 bases from V and 6 bases from J; junction bases left unmatched: 8. In nucleotides, the CDR3 is TGTGCCATCAGTGCATCGACAGGGGGCACGTCCGGGGAGCTGTTTTTT. Its translation: CAISASTGGTSGELFF.